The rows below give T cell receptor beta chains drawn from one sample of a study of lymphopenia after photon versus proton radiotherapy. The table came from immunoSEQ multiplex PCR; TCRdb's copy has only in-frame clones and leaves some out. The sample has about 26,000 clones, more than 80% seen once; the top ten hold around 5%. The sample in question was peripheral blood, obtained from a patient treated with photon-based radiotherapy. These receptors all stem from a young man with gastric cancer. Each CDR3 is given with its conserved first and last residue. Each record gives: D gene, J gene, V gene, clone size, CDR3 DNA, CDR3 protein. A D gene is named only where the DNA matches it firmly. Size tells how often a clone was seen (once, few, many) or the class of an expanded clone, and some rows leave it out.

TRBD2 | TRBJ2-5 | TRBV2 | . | TGTGCCAGCCATACTCAGCGGGGTTGGGAGACCCAGTACTTC | CASHTQRGWETQYF
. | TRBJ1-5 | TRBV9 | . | TGTGCCAGCAGTGAGGGGCCCTCAAGCAATCAGCCCCAGCATTTT | CASSEGPSSNQPQHF
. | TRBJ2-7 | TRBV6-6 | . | TGTGCCAGCAGTACCGGACAGTACGAGCAGTACTTC | CASSTGQYEQYF
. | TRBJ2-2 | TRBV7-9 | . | TGTGCCAGCAGCAGGGGCGGGACGACGAACACCGGGGAGCTGTTTTTT | CASSRGGTTNTGELFF
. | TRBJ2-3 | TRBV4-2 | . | TGTGCCAGCAGCCAAGGGTCCTCAGATACGCAGTATTTT | CASSQGSSDTQYF
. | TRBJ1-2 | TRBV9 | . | TGTGCCAGCAGCGTAGCTTCTGGGGGCTCGATAAACTATGGCTACACCTTC | CASSVASGGSINYGYTF
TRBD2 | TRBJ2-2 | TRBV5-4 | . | TGTGCCAGCAGCTCCCACGGGGGGGCCGGGGAGCTGTTTTTT | CASSSHGGAGELFF
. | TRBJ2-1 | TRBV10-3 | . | TGTGCCATCAGTGCTCTATCCGCCAATGAGCAGTTCTTC | CAISALSANEQFF
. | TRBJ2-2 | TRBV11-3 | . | TGTGCCAGCAGCTTATATTCCGGGGAGCTGTTTTTT | CASSLYSGELFF
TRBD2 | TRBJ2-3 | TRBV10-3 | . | TGTGCCATCAGTCCTCGGGGGGACCCCCTCACAGATACGCAGTATTTT | CAISPRGDPLTDTQYF
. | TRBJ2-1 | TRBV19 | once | TGTGCCAGTAGTATAGGAGCTAACAATGAGCAGTTCTTC | CASSIGANNEQFF
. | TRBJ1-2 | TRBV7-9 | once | TGTGCCAGCAGCTTAGAAATCTATGGCTACACCTTC | CASSLEIYGYTF
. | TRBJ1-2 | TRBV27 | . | TGTGCCAGCAGTTTAGCGAGGGGTGTAGACTATGGCTACACCTTC | CASSLARGVDYGYTF
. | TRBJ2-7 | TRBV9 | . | TGTGCCAGCAGCGTTTTGGGGGGCGAGCAGTACTTC | CASSVLGGEQYF
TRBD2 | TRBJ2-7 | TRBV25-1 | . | TGTGCCAGCAGTGAAACTAGCGGGAGGGTAGGGCAGTACTTC | CASSETSGRVGQYF
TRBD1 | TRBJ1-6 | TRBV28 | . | TGTGCCAGCAGTCTCTCGACAGGGGGCGGCTCACCCCTCCACTTT | CASSLSTGGGSPLHF
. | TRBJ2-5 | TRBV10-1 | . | TGCGCCAGCAGTGAGTCCGGGACCGGAGAGACCCAGTACTTC | CASSESGTGETQYF
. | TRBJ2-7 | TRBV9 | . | TGTGCCAGCAGCGTAGCAGGGGACGGACGGAACGAGCAGTACTTC | CASSVAGDGRNEQYF
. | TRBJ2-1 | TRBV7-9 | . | TGTGCCAGCAGTCATGACTACAATGAGCAGTTCTTC | CASSHDYNEQFF
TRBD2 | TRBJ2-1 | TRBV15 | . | TGTGCCACCAGCAGATCCGGGACTAGCTCCTACAATGAGCAGTTCTTC | CATSRSGTSSYNEQFF
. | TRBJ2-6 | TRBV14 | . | TGTGCCAGCCACCTTTCTGGGGCCAACGTCCTGACTTTC | CASHLSGANVLTF
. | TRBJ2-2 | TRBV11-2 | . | TGTGCCAGCAGCGTGACTAATACGGGGGCAATATTCACCGGGGAGCTGTTTTTT | CASSVTNTGAIFTGELFF
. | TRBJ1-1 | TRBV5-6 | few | TGTGCCAGCAGGGTGAAGGGGAGGAAGGCAGCTTTCTTT | CASRVKGRKAAFF
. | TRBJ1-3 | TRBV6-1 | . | TGTGCCAGCAACCGGGGGAAAGGCGGAAACACCATATATTTT | CASNRGKGGNTIYF
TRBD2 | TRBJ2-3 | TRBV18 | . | TGTGCCAGCTCACCTGCTAGCGGGGGGGGCACAGATACGCAGTATTTT | CASSPASGGGTDTQYF
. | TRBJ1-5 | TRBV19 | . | TGTGCCAGTAGTATAGATCGGGAGAGGGGGCAGCCCCAGCATTTT | CASSIDRERGQPQHF
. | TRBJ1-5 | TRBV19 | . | TGTGCCAGTAGAATATATCGGACAGCCGCTCAGCCCCAACATTTT | CASRIYRTAAQPQHF
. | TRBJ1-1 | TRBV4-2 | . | TGTGCCAGCAGGGTTAACACTGAAGCTTTCTTT | CASRVNTEAFF
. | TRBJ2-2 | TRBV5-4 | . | TGCGCCAGCAGCCGGAACACGAACACCGGGGAGCTGTTTTTT | CASSRNTNTGELFF
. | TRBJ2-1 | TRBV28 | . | TGTGCCAGCAGTATCTATAACAATGAGCAGTTCTTC | CASSIYNNEQFF
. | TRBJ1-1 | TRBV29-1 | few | TGCAGCGTTCAAGCCGGGGCAGGGGTCCCTGAAGCTTTCTTT | CSVQAGAGVPEAFF
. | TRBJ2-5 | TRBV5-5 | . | TGTGCCAGCAGCCCCCCGGACCAAGAGACCCAGTACTTC | CASSPPDQETQYF
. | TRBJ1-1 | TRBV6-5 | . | TGTGCCAGCAGTTGGGACGTCATGAACACTGAAGCTTTCTTT | CASSWDVMNTEAFF
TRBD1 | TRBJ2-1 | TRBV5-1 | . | TGCGCCAGCAGCTTGGACAGGGGGAAGTACAATGAGCAGTTCTTC | CASSLDRGKYNEQFF
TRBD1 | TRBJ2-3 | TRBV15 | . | TGTGCCACCAGCGCGGGACAGGGAACACCAGATACGCAGTATTTT | CATSAGQGTPDTQYF
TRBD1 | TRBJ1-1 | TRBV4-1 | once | TGCGCCAGCAGCCCGCGGACAGGGAGGATGGACACTGAAGCTTTCTTT | CASSPRTGRMDTEAFF
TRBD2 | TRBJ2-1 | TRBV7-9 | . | TGTGCCAGCAGCTTAGTCCGGGGGGAAGAGGAGTTCTTC | CASSLVRGEEEFF
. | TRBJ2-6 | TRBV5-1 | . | TGCGCCAGCACCGTCTCTGGGGCCAACGTCCTGACTTTC | CASTVSGANVLTF
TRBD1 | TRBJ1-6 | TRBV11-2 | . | TGTGCCAGCAGCTGGGGGTTTGGGACAGGGGGACCTAATTCACCCCTCCACTTT | CASSWGFGTGGPNSPLHF
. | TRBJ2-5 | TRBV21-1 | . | TGTGCCAGCAACCTCGGGGGAAAGACGGAGACCCAGTACTTC | CASNLGGKTETQYF
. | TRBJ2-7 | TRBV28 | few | TGTGCCAGCAAAGACAGGAGGGTTGCCTACGAGCAGTACTTC | CASKDRRVAYEQYF
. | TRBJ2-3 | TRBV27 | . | TGTGCCAGCAGTTTATGGAGCACAGATACGCAGTATTTT | CASSLWSTDTQYF
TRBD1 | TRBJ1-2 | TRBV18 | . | TGTGCCAGCTCACCGCTAGACAGGGACTATGGCTACACCTTC | CASSPLDRDYGYTF
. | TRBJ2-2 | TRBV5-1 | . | TGCGCCAGCAGCCGATACGGGACTCAGGGCGGGGAGCTGTTTTTT | CASSRYGTQGGELFF
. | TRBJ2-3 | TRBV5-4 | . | TGTGCCAGCAGTCAGCAGACGGGAGTACGCACAGATACGCAGTATTTT | CASSQQTGVRTDTQYF
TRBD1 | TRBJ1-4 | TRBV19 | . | TGTGCCAGTAGTTTGACAGGGGGCGTTGGTGAAAAACTGTTTTTT | CASSLTGGVGEKLFF
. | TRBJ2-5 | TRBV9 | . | TGTGCCAGCAGCGTAGAGGGGAGGACACCCCAAGAGACCCAGTACTTC | CASSVEGRTPQETQYF
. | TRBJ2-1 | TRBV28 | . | TGTGCCAGCAGTTTGAGGGGGAGTCTCCTCCCTCATGAGCAGTTCTTC | CASSLRGSLLPHEQFF
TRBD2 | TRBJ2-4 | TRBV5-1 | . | TGCGCCAGCAGCCCAGGGTTAGCGGGAGCAGGTGACATTCAGTACTTC | CASSPGLAGAGDIQYF
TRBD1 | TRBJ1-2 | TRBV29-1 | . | TGCAGCGTCACCCCGATCGGGACAGGGGGCAAGAACTATGGCTACACCTTC | CSVTPIGTGGKNYGYTF
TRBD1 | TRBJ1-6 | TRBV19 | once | TGTGCCAGTAGTGAAGGGACAGGGGGGTCACCCCTCCACTTT | CASSEGTGGSPLHF
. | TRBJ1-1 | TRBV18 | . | TGTGCCAGCTCGGCAGGCCTAAGTAGCACTGAAGCTTTCTTT | CASSAGLSSTEAFF
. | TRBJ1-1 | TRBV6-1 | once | TGTGCCAGCAGAACAGAGAACACTGAAGCTTTCTTT | CASRTENTEAFF
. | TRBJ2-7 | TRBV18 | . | TGTGCCAGCTCACCAAGGGGGACCCTGAGCCACGAGCAGTACTTC | CASSPRGTLSHEQYF